Sequencing of this T cell receptor (beta chain) was carried out in a study of blood T cell repertoires in COVID-19. Overall study context: The study drew acute and convalescent COVID-19 samples from the United States, Italy and Spain. Sources were T cells, B-cell-depleted T cells, or PBMCs; the material itself was cDNA or gDNA.

Germline values: CDR1 KGHDR, CDR2 SFDVKD. After removal of 4 bases from V and 4 bases from J, the junction contained 11 bases not matched to a gene. This CDR3 has 17 residues. In the original workflow: Counts of nucleated cells, estimated from reference gene primer amplification, were obtained. Sequencing used immunoSEQ multiplex PCR; TCRdb keeps in-frame clones, though not all of them. From that table come the V and J calls and clone size; the DNA was used to work out D and trimming. Here the sample spans about 71,000 clones, about 91% being singletons. This TCR was sampled from a man over 45 with active COVID-19. This rearrangement joins TRBV24-1 to TRBJ2-3, with 9 nucleotides matching TRBD1. Sequencing was carried out using peripheral blood. The CDR3 DNA is TGTGCCACCAGTGACCCCCCGGACAGGGGTCGTCCAGATACGCAGTATTTT. Its protein is CATSDPPDRGRPDTQYF.